This paragraph covers one TCR beta chain sequence. Expressed TCRB transcripts were sequenced, since all the RNA that had been isolated was reverse transcribed. Repertoires were generated with immunoSEQ multiplex PCR, while TCRdb's copy carries only in-frame clones and drops some. The sample has 200,000 to 250,000 clones; about 30% are singletons. This sample was included in a study of beta chain features in type 1 diabetes. This clonotype was obtained from a man aged 25 to 40 in good health. The sequenced sample was central memory CD4+ T cells from blood.

The CDR3 DNA reads as TGTGCCAGTAGGACCGGGACCGGGAACAATGAGCAGTTCTTC. Translating gives CASRTGTGNNEQFF. This chain joins TRBV19 and TRBJ2-1; D is perhaps TRBD1 or TRBD2 (5 bases each). V gave up 6 bases and J gave up 5 bases, with 14 bases separating them. This CDR3 spans 14 amino acids. The germline V gene encodes CDR1 LNHDA and CDR2 SQIVND (reference sequence).